This T cell receptor beta chain was documented in a study of blood T cell repertoires in COVID-19. Generated by immunoSEQ multiplex PCR, the TCRdb table keeps only in-frame clones and is missing some. The repertoire consists of approximately 15,000 clones, with more than 75% occurring once and the leading ten covering roughly 4%. Trimming shortened V by 5 bases and J by 4 bases, and 17 bases separated the two germline ends. Germline values: CDR1 LNHDA, CDR2 SQIVND (reference sequence). The CDR3 extends over 15 amino acids. The TCR originated in a man aged 55 to 70 with active COVID-19. The specimen sequenced was peripheral blood. The chain is built from TRBV19 and TRBJ1-2; D is ambiguous. The CDR3 sequence: CASSRSTVGGYGYTF. CDR3 bases: TGTGCCAGTAGTCGATCGACGGTTGGAGGCTATGGCTACACCTTC.